This TCR beta chain was sequenced during a study of cytomegalovirus exposure and HLA in healthy donors. Turning to this clone: Its antigen is unknown.

Whole-study results and caveats: What a later analysis reportedly showed was that an Asian-associated ancestry cluster had fewer N-insertions than the roughly 670-donor mean.

V was clipped by 0 bases and J by 4 bases; unmatched bases: 0. Germline loops: CDR1 SGHRS, CDR2 YFSETQ. There are 14 residues in the CDR3. 60 Vbeta and 13 Jbeta primers were used in PCR. Here immunoSEQ multiplex PCR was the method, and the copy in TCRdb shows in-frame clones only, minus some. The profile shows 100,000 to 150,000 clones, more than 75% of them singletons. The sample consisted of PBMCs. The J gene is TRBJ1-3, the V gene TRBV5-1, with 8 bases matching TRBD1. The source of this sequence is a woman aged 55-69 years in good health and CMV-seropositive. Here the CDR3 reads CASSLGQGGNTIYF. CDR3 coding DNA: TGCGCCAGCAGCTTGGGACAGGGGGGAAACACCATATATTTT.